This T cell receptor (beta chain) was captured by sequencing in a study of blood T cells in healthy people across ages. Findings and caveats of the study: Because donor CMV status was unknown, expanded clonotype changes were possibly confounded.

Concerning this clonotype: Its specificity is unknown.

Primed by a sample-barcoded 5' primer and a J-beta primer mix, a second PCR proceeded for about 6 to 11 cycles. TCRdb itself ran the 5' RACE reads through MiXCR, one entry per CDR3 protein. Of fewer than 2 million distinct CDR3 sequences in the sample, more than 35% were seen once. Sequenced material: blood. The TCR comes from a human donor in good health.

CDR3 nucleotide sequence: TGTGCTAGTAGGACAGGGGGAAAAGTTTCACCCCTCCACTTT. Its protein is CASRTGGKVSPLHF. This rearrangement joins TRBV12-5 to TRBJ1-6; 10 bases are shared with TRBD1. CDR1 and CDR2 (germline): LGHNT, FRNRAP. Trimming at V came to 8 bases and at J to 9 bases, leaving 7 bases not matched to a gene. The CDR3 has 14 amino acids.